The clone carrying this T cell receptor beta chain was detected only once. Its matching antigen is unknown. TCRdb reprocessed the reads via MiXCR and lists one record per CDR3 protein. The table records approximately 270,000 distinct CDR3 sequences, 22% of them present only once. The data are from a study of T cell repertoires in cytomegalovirus infection. Overall study results and limits: HLA-C-restricted CMV clonotypes gave the most frequent clonotype in two of eight donors.

V was clipped by 0 bases and J by 4 bases, with 13 bases between them. The germline CDR1 and CDR2 sequences are SQVTM and ANQGSEA. The CDR3 is made up of 15 amino acids. Sequencing was performed on cultured PBMCs, taken from culture after CMV antigen stimulation. The TCR comes from a human donor in good health (CMV status not recorded). Some clones in this sample may be carry-over from other donors' samples. The chain uses TRBV29-1 and TRBJ2-1, with D perhaps TRBD1 (5 bases). In DNA form, the CDR3 reads TGCAGCGTTGAAGAGAAGGGGCGGTCGTACAATGAGCAGTTCTTC. It specifies CSVEEKGRSYNEQFF.